These 14 T cell receptor beta chains were sequenced from one sample in a study of control samples from healthy donors and cancer patients. The table came from immunoSEQ multiplex PCR; TCRdb's copy has only in-frame clones and leaves some out. The repertoire has around 140,000 clones, more than 90% of them found once; the top ten carry around 5.4%. Source material: blood. Receptors were obtained from a man between 18 and 35 years old in good health.

The chain links TRBV7-2 to TRBJ2-7; TRBD1 agrees at 8 bases. In germline, CDR1 is SGHTA, CDR2 FQGNSA. This CDR3 is 14 amino acids long. The trim removed 5 bases at V and 6 bases at J, leaving 9 bases unmatched. CDR3 nucleotides: TGTGCCAGCAGCCCCGGGACAGGAGTAGGCGAGCAGTACTTC. Translating it yields CASSPGTGVGEQYF.

CDR3 amino acids: CASTLPWDSRPEAFF. Written as DNA, the CDR3 is TGTGCCAGCACCCTCCCTTGGGACAGCCGCCCTGAAGCTTTCTTT. The chain combines TRBV11-2 with TRBJ1-1; 7 bases are a match to TRBD1. Germline CDR1 and CDR2: SGHAT and FQNNGV. This CDR3 has 15 amino acids. The V segment lost 7 bases and the J segment 6 bases; nucleotides outside the gene matches: 14.

The chain links TRBV7-9 to TRBJ2-5; 10 bases are shared with TRBD2. The CDR3 length is 15 residues. From germline, CDR1 is SEHNR and CDR2 FQNEAQ (reference sequence). Trimming removed 5 bases from V and 2 bases from J; junction bases left unmatched: 5. The CDR3, as DNA: TGTGCCAGCAGCGCGACTAGCGGGCCTCAAGAGACCCAGTACTTC. Translation gives CASSATSGPQETQYF.

The chain couples TRBV9 to TRBJ2-3, with 7 bases matching TRBD2. Germline CDR1 SGDLS, CDR2 YYNGEE. The J segment lost 3 bases and the V segment lost 0 bases, leaving 7 bases of the junction unmatched. The CDR3 length is 16 residues. CDR3 amino acids: CASSVAGSGYTDTQYF. The CDR3 nucleotides read TGTGCCAGCAGCGTAGCCGGTAGCGGGTATACAGATACGCAGTATTTT.

The chain employs TRBV6-5 and TRBJ2-5; D might be TRBD2 (6 bases). Trimming took off 2 bases at V and 2 bases at J, with 15 bases between the two ends. The CDR3 consists of 16 residues. In germline, CDR1 is MNHEY, CDR2 SVGAGI. The CDR3 protein is CASSYNPQGTQETQYF. The CDR3 DNA reads as TGTGCCAGCAGTTACAACCCCCAAGGGACTCAAGAGACCCAGTACTTC.

The chain links TRBV6-6 to TRBJ1-2; D might be TRBD1 (5 bases). Trimming took 2 bases from V and 4 from J, leaving 14 bases between them. The CDR3 consists of 15 residues. Germline V CDR1 and CDR2: MNHNY, SVGAGI (reference sequence). The CDR3, as DNA: TGTGCCAGCAGTTACGACCAGGGCTTCATCTATGGCTACACCTTC. This sequence encodes CASSYDQGFIYGYTF.

J is TRBJ1-2 and V is TRBV19, with 7 bases fitting TRBD1. This CDR3 is 15 amino acids long. CDR1 LNHDA and CDR2 SQIVND come from the germline V gene (reference sequence). The V and J ends lost 3 bases and 4 bases, in that order; junction bases with no gene match: 8. For the CDR3, the DNA is TGTGCCAGTAGTATCGGGACAGAGGTCGTCTATGGCTACACCTTC. Protein: CASSIGTEVVYGYTF. Complete variable domain (other parts from reference TRBV19 and TRBJ1-2): DGGITQSPKYLFRKEGQNVTLSCEQNLNHDAMYWYRQDPGQGLRLIYYSQIVNDFQKGDIAEGYSVSREKKESFPLTVTSAQKNPTAFYLCASSIGTEVVYGYTFGSGTRLTVV.

The CDR3 is CASSIRDSPLHF. CDR3 DNA: TGTGCCAGTAGTATCAGGGACTCACCCCTCCACTTT. The rearrangement uses TRBV19 and TRBJ1-6; perhaps TRBD1 as D (5 bases). Trimming stripped 3 bases from V and 10 bases from J, with 7 bases between. CDR1 is LNHDA and CDR2 is SQIVND in the germline V gene (reference sequence). The CDR3 is made up of 12 amino acids.

The chain employs TRBV13 and TRBJ1-1, with D possibly being TRBD1 (5 bases). This CDR3 spans 14 amino acids. Per germline, CDR1 PRHDT and CDR2 FYEKMQ (reference sequence). V lost 7 bases and J 1 base, leaving 13 bases between the germline ends. The CDR3 DNA is TGTGCCAGCACACAGGTTGGGTGGAACACTGAAGCTTTCTTT. This codes for CASTQVGWNTEAFF. The entire variable domain, with the rest obtained from reference TRBV13 and TRBJ1-1, is as follows: AAGVIQSPRHLIKEKRETATLKCYPIPRHDTVYWYQQGPGQDPQFLISFYEKMQSDKGSIPDRFSAQQFSDYHSELNMSSLELGDSALYFCASTQVGWNTEAFFGQGTRLTVV.

CDR3 protein: CASSPAPASNEKLFF. For the CDR3, the DNA is TGTGCCAGCAGCCCCGCGCCGGCCTCTAATGAAAAACTGTTTTTT. The V gene is TRBV11-2, the J gene TRBJ1-4; D gene ambiguous. CDR1 SGHAT and CDR2 FQNNGV come from the germline V gene. The ends were cut back, 5 bases at V and 3 bases at J, with 13 bases in the middle. The CDR3 totals 15 residues.

The count of this clone is one. V is TRBV5-4 and J is TRBJ2-3; TRBD2 might be the D (6 bases). The germline V and J ends were trimmed by 3 bases and 2 bases, with 13 bases remaining between them. The CDR3 is made up of 15 amino acids. The germline V gene has CDR1 SGHNT and CDR2 YYREEE (reference sequence). CDR3 amino acids: CASSSQGLNTDTQYF. CDR3 coding DNA: TGTGCCAGCAGCTCGCAGGGACTTAACACAGATACGCAGTATTTT.

The V call is TRBV4-1, the J call TRBJ1-4; D is unclear. CDR1 MGHRA and CDR2 YSYEKL come from the germline V gene. This CDR3 comprises 14 residues. Trimming took off 1 base at V and 5 bases at J, with 8 bases between the two ends. The CDR3 region is CASSQGRPNEKLFF. Written as DNA, the CDR3 is TGCGCCAGCAGCCAAGGAAGGCCAAATGAAAAACTGTTTTTT.

The gene calls are TRBV18 and TRBJ1-5, with TRBD1 as a possible D gene (5 bases). From germline, CDR1 is KGHSH and CDR2 LQKENI. V was clipped by 6 bases and J by 3 bases, with 15 bases between them. This CDR3 has 15 residues. The CDR3 DNA follows: TGTGCCAGCTCCTTTGAGACAGTTCCCAATCAGCCCCAGCATTTT. Translating gives CASSFETVPNQPQHF.

As to this clone: A much more abundant neighbour one base away suggests this may be a read error. The V gene is TRBV6-6, the J gene TRBJ2-7; D uncertain. There are 11 residues in the CDR3. V shed 2 bases and J shed 2 bases, with 1 base lying between them. Germline V gene sequence: CDR1 MNHNY, CDR2 SVGAGI (reference sequence). DNA of the CDR3: TGTGCCAGCAGTTACACCTACGAGCAGTACTTC. Its protein is CASSYTYEQYF.